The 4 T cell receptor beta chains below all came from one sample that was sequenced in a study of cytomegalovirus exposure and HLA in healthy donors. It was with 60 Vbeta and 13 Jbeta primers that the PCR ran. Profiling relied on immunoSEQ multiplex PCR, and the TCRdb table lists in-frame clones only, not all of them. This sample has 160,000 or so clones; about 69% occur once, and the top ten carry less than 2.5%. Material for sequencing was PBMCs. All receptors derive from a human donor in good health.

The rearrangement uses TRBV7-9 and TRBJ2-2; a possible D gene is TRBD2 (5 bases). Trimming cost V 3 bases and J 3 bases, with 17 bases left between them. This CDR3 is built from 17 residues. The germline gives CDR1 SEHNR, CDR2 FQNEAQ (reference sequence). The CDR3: CASSFLSTGIYTGELFF. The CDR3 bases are TGTGCCAGCAGCTTCCTCTCGACGGGAATTTACACCGGGGAGCTGTTTTTT.

In DNA, the CDR3 is TGCGCCAGCAGCCGCAGACAGGGAACTAATGAAAAACTGTTTTTT. Protein sequence: CASSRRQGTNEKLFF. The chain recombines TRBV5-1 with TRBJ1-4, with 7 positions matching TRBD1. V lost 4 bases, J lost 1 base, and 4 bases stayed unmatched. The CDR3 is 15 amino acids. From germline, CDR1 is SGHRS and CDR2 YFSETQ. Full variable domain (outside the CDR3, taken from reference TRBV5-1 and TRBJ1-4): KAGVTQTPRYLIKTRGQQVTLSCSPISGHRSVSWYQQTPGQGLQFLFEYFSETQRNKGNFPGRFSGRQFSNSRSEMNVSTLELGDSALYLCASSRRQGTNEKLFFGSGTQLSVL.

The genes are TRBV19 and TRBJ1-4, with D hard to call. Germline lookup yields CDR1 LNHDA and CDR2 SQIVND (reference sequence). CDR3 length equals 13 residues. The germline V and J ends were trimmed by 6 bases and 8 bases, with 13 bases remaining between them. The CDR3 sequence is CASSRTRLEKLFF. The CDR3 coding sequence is TGTGCCAGTAGCAGAACAAGATTGGAAAAACTGTTTTTT.

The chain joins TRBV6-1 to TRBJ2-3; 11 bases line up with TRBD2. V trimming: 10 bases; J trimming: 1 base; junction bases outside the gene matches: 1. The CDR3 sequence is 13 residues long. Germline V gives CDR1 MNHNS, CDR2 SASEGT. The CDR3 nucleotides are TGTGCCAATAGCGGGGGGGGCACAGATACGCAGTATTTT. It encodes CANSGGGTDTQYF.